This TCR beta chain was identified in a study of identical twins. This clonotype has ten or more counts. From the 5' RACE reads, TCRdb called clonotypes with MiXCR, one entry per CDR3 protein. Among 200,000 to 300,000 distinct CDR3 sequences listed, about an eighth were seen once. These data are also associated with another study on yellow fever vaccine responses in identical twins.

The receptor was isolated from a woman aged 18-29 years in good health. The sequenced sample consisted of memory (CD45RO+) T cells sorted from blood.

The CDR3 coding sequence is TGTGCCAGCAGCCAAGGACAGGCATCCTACAATGAGCAGTTCTTC. Protein product: CASSQGQASYNEQFF. V is TRBV11-2 and J is TRBJ2-1; TRBD1 matches at 7 bases. CDR3 size: 15 residues. Germline V gives CDR1 SGHAT, CDR2 FQNNGV. The V segment lost 5 bases and the J segment 1 base; nucleotides outside the gene matches: 5.